These 21 T cell receptor beta chains were all obtained from the same sample, sequenced in a study of blood T cell repertoires in COVID-19. Assay: immunoSEQ multiplex PCR; the TCRdb copy retains only in-frame clones and omits some. Of about 200,000 clones detected, 70% to 90% appear once; the ten largest clones hold 18%. The sequenced material came from peripheral blood. The origin of the receptors is a man between 50 and 59 years old with COVID-19, enrolled during active disease.

This sequence joins TRBV19 and TRBJ1-1; no clear D gene. Germline V gives CDR1 LNHDA, CDR2 SQIVND (reference sequence). The germline V and J ends were trimmed by 7 bases and 3 bases, with 21 bases remaining between them. CDR3 size: 16 residues. CDR3 region: CASIPPSRLGDTEAFF. The CDR3 DNA is TGTGCCAGTATCCCCCCCTCCCGGCTCGGGGACACTGAAGCTTTCTTT. The whole variable domain, filled in from reference TRBV19 and TRBJ1-1, reads DGGITQSPKYLFRKEGQNVTLSCEQNLNHDAMYWYRQDPGQGLRLIYYSQIVNDFQKGDIAEGYSVSREKKESFPLTVTSAQKNPTAFYLCASIPPSRLGDTEAFFGQGTRLTVV.

This clone has just a few counts. The genes are TRBV6-5 and TRBJ2-3, with 7 bases aligning to TRBD1. The CDR3 is 15 amino acids. Germline V gives CDR1 MNHEY, CDR2 SVGAGI. The V and J ends lost 7 bases and 0 bases, in that order; junction bases with no gene match: 7. CDR3 amino acids: CASTPGTASTDTQYF. CDR3 DNA: TGTGCCAGCACCCCCGGGACAGCGAGCACAGATACGCAGTATTTT.

The J gene is TRBJ2-1, the V gene TRBV2; 7 bases map to TRBD2. The CDR3 spans 15 residues. Germline CDR1 is SNHLY and CDR2 is FYNNEI. The V gene end was trimmed by 9 bases and the J gene end by 0 bases; junction bases not matched to a gene: 8. DNA of the CDR3: TGTGCCAGTAAGACTGTAGCGGGCTCCTACAATGAGCAGTTCTTC. This gives the protein CASKTVAGSYNEQFF.

The chain joins TRBV19 to TRBJ2-1, with D perhaps TRBD2 (6 bases). This CDR3 is 15 amino acids long. V was trimmed by 3 bases and J by 3 bases, leaving 12 bases between them. The germline V gene encodes CDR1 LNHDA and CDR2 SQIVND (reference sequence). CDR3 bases: TGTGCCAGTAGTATGGTAGCGGATAACTACAATGAGCAGTTCTTC. This encodes CASSMVADNYNEQFF.

V usage is TRBV11-2 and J usage is TRBJ2-7; tentatively, D is TRBD1 (6 bases). The length of the CDR3 is 12 residues. Trimming removed 5 bases at V and 7 bases at J, with 12 bases between. Germline CDR1 reads SGHAT; CDR2 reads FQNNGV. CDR3 loop: CASSPQGREQYF. In DNA form, the CDR3 reads TGTGCCAGCAGCCCACAGGGACGGGAGCAGTACTTC.

The chain uses TRBV7-2 and TRBJ1-6; D uncertain. CDR1 is SGHTA, CDR2 FQGNSA, per germline. The length of the CDR3 is 15 residues. V shed 4 bases and J shed 0 bases, with 7 bases lying between them. CDR3 DNA sequence: TGTGCCAGCAGCTCTAAAAGCTCCTATAATTCACCCCTCCACTTT. It translates to CASSSKSSYNSPLHF.

V usage is TRBV19 and J usage is TRBJ1-1; D call uncertain. The CDR3 is 13 amino acids. V lost 5 bases to trimming and J lost 3 bases, with 10 bases between them. Germline CDR1 reads LNHDA; CDR2 reads SQIVND (reference sequence). The DNA for the CDR3 is TGTGCCAGTAGTCGCCGCGGGGACACTGAAGCTTTCTTT. Translation: CASSRRGDTEAFF.

This clone occurred once. V and J are TRBV2 and TRBJ2-3, with D unclear. The germline V gene has CDR1 SNHLY and CDR2 FYNNEI. V lost 5 bases and J 2 bases, leaving 11 bases between the germline ends. The CDR3 is 14 amino acids. This CDR3 is CASSLAGLTDTQYF. In DNA form, the CDR3 reads TGTGCCAGCAGTTTGGCAGGTCTCACAGATACGCAGTATTTT.

V gene TRBV7-9 combines with J gene TRBJ2-5, with D possibly matching TRBD1 (6 bases). V was trimmed by 5 bases and J by 3 bases, leaving 19 bases between them. Germline CDR1 is SEHNR and CDR2 is FQNEAQ (reference sequence). This CDR3 has 16 residues. CDR3 DNA sequence: TGTGCCAGCAGCGCCACGATGGGGGCAAAAGAAGAGACCCAGTACTTC. It specifies CASSATMGAKEETQYF.

This clone has a handful of counts. The chain joins TRBV9 to TRBJ2-1; TRBD2 matches at 8 bases. Germline CDR1 reads SGDLS; CDR2 reads YYNGEE. V lost 3 bases and J lost 8; bases outside the gene matches: 13. The CDR3 consists of 16 residues. The CDR3 bases are TGTGCCAGCAGCGCCGGTGGAAGGACCGGGAGGGATGAGCAGTTCTTC. Amino acids: CASSAGGRTGRDEQFF.

This clone came up once. The chain joins TRBV12-3 or TRBV12-4 to TRBJ1-2; unclear D gene. The V end lost 6 bases, the J end lost 5 bases, and 10 bases lay between the germline ends. The CDR3 covers 12 residues. CDR3 sequence reads: CASSLQSYGYTF. The CDR3 DNA reads TGTGCCAGCAGCTTACAGTCATATGGCTACACCTTC.

For the CDR3, the DNA is TGTGCCAGCTCACTTCCGGGACAGGGACACTACGAGCAGTACTTC. This gives the protein CASSLPGQGHYEQYF. This chain connects TRBV18 to TRBJ2-7; 9 bases line up with TRBD1. The V gene end was trimmed by 4 bases and the J gene end by 3 bases; junction bases not matched to a gene: 7. Germline V gene sequence: CDR1 KGHSH, CDR2 LQKENI. The CDR3 loop spans 15 amino acids.

The chain combines TRBV12-3 or TRBV12-4 with TRBJ2-1, with 8 nucleotides matching TRBD2. The CDR3 has 11 residues. The V and J ends lost 7 bases and 10 bases, in that order; junction bases with no gene match: 3. CDR3 sequence (DNA): TGTGCCAGCAAAAGACTAGCGGAGCAGTTCTTC. Its protein product is CASKRLAEQFF.

The chain recombines TRBV10-3 with TRBJ2-1, with 9 bases fitting TRBD2. The germline V gene has CDR1 ENHRY and CDR2 SYGVKD. V lost 10 bases to trimming and J lost 4 bases; unmatched junction nucleotides: 5. The CDR3 spans 13 residues. The CDR3 reads CASGGAEYNEQFF. CDR3 sequence (DNA): TGTGCCAGCGGGGGGGCGGAGTACAATGAGCAGTTCTTC.

This clone was counted once. The rearrangement joins TRBV10-1 to TRBJ1-1; D might be TRBD1 (5 bases). V lost 5 bases, J lost 0 bases, and 13 bases lay in between. This CDR3 contains 15 residues. Germline V gene data show CDR1 as WNHNN and CDR2 as SYGVQD (reference sequence). The CDR3 DNA reads as TGCGCCAGCAGTCTTGGACACTCCATGAACACTGAAGCTTTCTTT. This sequence encodes CASSLGHSMNTEAFF.

The chain couples TRBV7-9 to TRBJ2-7, with D unresolved. Germline-derived CDR1 and CDR2 are SEHNR and FQNEAQ (reference sequence). The CDR3 contains 16 residues. Trimming took off 3 bases at V and 9 bases at J, with 24 bases between the two ends. The CDR3 here is CASSFPPSPTNFGQYF. The CDR3 region has the DNA TGTGCCAGCAGCTTCCCCCCCTCCCCTACTAACTTTGGGCAGTACTTC.

The chain carries TRBV2 and TRBJ2-2; 9 bases align to TRBD1. Germline V gene sequence: CDR1 SNHLY, CDR2 FYNNEI. The CDR3 runs 15 residues. With 7 bases clipped from V and 1 base from J, the junction kept 4 bases outside the gene matches. CDR3 sequence (DNA): TGTGCCAGCACCAAGACAGGGGGGAACACCGGGGAGCTGTTTTTT. Its protein product is CASTKTGGNTGELFF.

The gene calls are TRBV6-6 and TRBJ2-1, with 10 bases that match TRBD2. J was trimmed by 5 bases and V by 6 bases; bases with no gene match: 10. Per the germline V gene, CDR1 is MNHNY and CDR2 is SVGAGI (reference sequence). The CDR3 has 16 amino acids. This CDR3 is CASSPRLAGSHNEQFF. The CDR3 coding sequence is TGTGCCAGCAGCCCAAGACTAGCGGGCTCACACAATGAGCAGTTCTTC.

The CDR3 nucleotides read TGCGCCATTAGGGAACCGGGACAGGGAGAACAAGAGACCCAGTACTTC. Translation gives CAIREPGQGEQETQYF. J is TRBJ2-5 and V is TRBV10-1, with 9 bases identical to TRBD1. J lost 2 bases, V lost 10 bases, and 14 bases had no gene match. This CDR3 comprises 16 residues. The germline V gene has CDR1 WNHNN and CDR2 SYGVQD (reference sequence).

This clone has a count of ten or more. The same CDR3 also results from other DNA sequences found in this sample. The chain recombines TRBV7-9 with TRBJ2-3; D remains unclear. The CDR3 totals 14 residues. CDR1 SEHNR and CDR2 FQNEAQ come from the germline V gene (reference sequence). The V end lost 1 base, the J end lost 0 bases, and 5 bases lay between the germline ends. The CDR3 loop reads CASSLVSSTDTQYF. DNA for the CDR3: TGTGCCAGCAGCTTAGTCTCCAGCACAGATACGCAGTATTTT.

This clone appeared a single time. The chain couples TRBV6-1 to TRBJ1-2; D is undetermined. CDR1 and CDR2 from the germline V gene are MNHNS and SASEGT. The CDR3 runs 16 residues. Deletions cut 4 bases from V and 5 bases from J, with 20 bases between. The CDR3, as DNA: TGTGCCAGCAGTGGCAGGAGGGCAGACGATCTATATGGCTACACCTTC. Translating it yields CASSGRRADDLYGYTF.